This is a list of T cell receptor beta chains from one sample in a study of T cells in Graves' hyperthyroidism and ophthalmopathy. TCRdb reanalysed the multiplex PCR reads using MiXCR and keeps one entry per CDR3 protein. In the table there are fewer than 600,000 distinct CDR3 sequences, around 14% of which are singletons. The specimen was blood. These receptors were obtained from a woman aged 18-35 years with Graves' hyperthyroidism. CDR3s include the opening cysteine and the closing phenylalanine or tryptophan. D genes are given only for firm matches. Not all rows give a size; the values are once, few, many and, for expanded clones, a class.

TRBV19	few	NA	TRBJ1-5	15	TGTGCCAGCCGCTCAAGGGGGGATAGCAATCAGCCCCAGCATTTT	CASRSRGDSNQPQHF
TRBV6-1	many	TRBD1	TRBJ1-5	14	TGTGCCAGCAGAGCACAGGGGAGAGATCAGCCCCAGCATTTT	CASRAQGRDQPQHF
TRBV12-3/TRBV12-4	many	NA	TRBJ1-1	11	TGTGCCAGCAGTTCTAGGTCCGAAGCTTTCTTT	CASSSRSEAFF
TRBV5-1	NA	NA	TRBJ2-2	14	TGCGCCAGCAGCCGCACGCCTGGGTCCGGGGAGCTGTTTTTT	CASSRTPGSGELFF
TRBV27	many	TRBD2	TRBJ2-1	14	TGTGCCAGCAGTCTGACTAGCGGGAGGAATGAGCAGTTCTTC	CASSLTSGRNEQFF
TRBV12-3/TRBV12-4	many	NA	TRBJ2-1	12	TGTGCCAGCGGCAGGGGTGGGAATGAGCAGTTCTTC	CASGRGGNEQFF
TRBV19	many	NA	TRBJ2-1	14	TGTGCCAGTAGTAGGGGGCCGGGGGGCAATGAGCAGTTCTTC	CASSRGPGGNEQFF
TRBV29-1	many	TRBD1	TRBJ1-5	12	TGCAGCGTAAAGACAGGGAGACAGCCCCAGCATTTT	CSVKTGRQPQHF
TRBV20-1	many	NA	TRBJ2-3	14	TGCAGTGCTAGACGAGACACTAGCACAGATACGCAGTATTTT	CSARRDTSTDTQYF
TRBV12-3/TRBV12-4	few	NA	TRBJ2-3	14	TGTGCCAGCACCCACGCAGGAAAGGCAGATACGCAGTATTTT	CASTHAGKADTQYF
TRBV12-3/TRBV12-4	NA	NA	TRBJ1-1	14	TGTACCAGCAGTTTACGGGGGGGGGTCACTGAAGCTTTCTTT	CTSSLRGGVTEAFF
TRBV12-3/TRBV12-4	many	TRBD1	TRBJ1-2	16	TGTGCCAGCAGTTTTGTGGGGACAGGGGGCACAGGTGGCTACACCTTC	CASSFVGTGGTGGYTF
TRBV2	many	NA	TRBJ1-2	17	TGTGCCAGCAGTGCGGAACAGGGAACCCTATCCCTATATGGCTACACCTTC	CASSAEQGTLSLYGYTF
TRBV6-1	many	TRBD2	TRBJ2-4	16	TGTGCCAGCAGTCAATCTAGCGGGCTAGCCAAAAACATTCAGTACTTC	CASSQSSGLAKNIQYF
TRBV29-1	many	TRBD2	TRBJ2-1	13	TGCAGCGTTGATCCTAGCGGTCCCAATGAGCAGTTCTTC	CSVDPSGPNEQFF